These 9 T cell receptor beta chains originate from one sample sequenced in a study of T cells in Graves' hyperthyroidism and ophthalmopathy. RNA transcripts served as the template for amplifying TCR beta CDR3 regions. The HTBI primer set drove a first-round RT-PCR of the TCR CDR3. Using its own MiXCR run on the multiplex PCR reads, TCRdb lists one record per CDR3 protein. The sample gives roughly 260,000 distinct CDR3 sequences, more than 12% of which show up once; about an eighth is in the top ten. Specimen: blood. These TCRs come from a woman between 40 and 50 years old with Graves' hyperthyroidism that later progressed to Graves' ophthalmopathy.

This clonotype was recorded many times. For the CDR3, the DNA is TGTGCCAGCAGTACCCCAGGGGCAATGAACACTGAAGCTTTCTTT. This gives the protein CASSTPGAMNTEAFF. This chain joins TRBV7-9 and TRBJ1-1, with TRBD1 as a possible D gene (6 bases). V was shortened by 6 bases and J by 0 bases, with 14 bases between the two germline ends. Per the germline V gene, CDR1 is SEHNR and CDR2 is FQNEAQ (reference sequence). The CDR3 runs to 15 residues.

This clonotype was seen repeatedly, ten times or more. The chain links TRBV2 to TRBJ1-6; no definite D call. V was clipped by 1 base and J by 7 bases, with 2 bases between them. The CDR3 length is 12 residues. Germline V gives CDR1 SNHLY, CDR2 FYNNEI. The CDR3 region has the DNA TGTGCCAGCAGTGAAGGGAATTCACCCCTCCACTTT. As protein: CASSEGNSPLHF.

This clonotype was seen only a few times. The chain links TRBV4-1 to TRBJ2-2; D unclear. Trimming removed 3 bases from V and 1 base from J, with 6 bases in between. The CDR3 runs to 14 residues. Germline CDR1 MGHRA, CDR2 YSYEKL. The CDR3 nucleotides read TGCGCCAGCAGCCAGCTCAAGAACACCGGGGAGCTGTTTTTT. It translates to CASSQLKNTGELFF.

The chain is built from TRBV4-2 and TRBJ2-5; perhaps TRBD2 as D (5 bases). The V and J ends lost 3 bases and 4 bases respectively, with 9 bases between them. CDR1 LGHNA and CDR2 YNFKEQ come from the germline V gene. The CDR3 consists of 13 residues. The CDR3 here is CASSHTGGETQYF. In DNA form, the CDR3 reads TGTGCCAGCAGCCATACTGGAGGAGAGACCCAGTACTTC.

In its sample, this clonotype was seen a few times. The rearrangement links TRBV2 to TRBJ2-3; no clear D. CDR3 length: 13 residues. Germline lookup yields CDR1 SNHLY and CDR2 FYNNEI. Trimming shortened V by 0 bases and J by 9 bases, and 10 bases separated the two germline ends. The CDR3 protein is CASSEAVSRTQYF. The CDR3 DNA sequence: TGTGCCAGCAGTGAAGCGGTCAGCCGCACGCAGTATTTT.

This clonotype was seen a handful of times. The J gene is TRBJ1-1, the V gene TRBV4-1, with D possibly matching TRBD1 (6 bases). Trimming removed 4 bases at V and 0 bases at J, with 18 bases between. The V gene's germline CDR1 is MGHRA and CDR2 YSYEKL. The CDR3 is 17 residues long. CDR3 amino acids: CASSPPYGGQMNTEAFF. Written as DNA, the CDR3 is TGCGCCAGCAGCCCACCCTATGGGGGGCAGATGAACACTGAAGCTTTCTTT.

As to this clonotype: It may be a read error: a sequence one base away is much more abundant. The chain joins TRBV29-1 to TRBJ2-1; TRBD1 might be the D (5 bases). The CDR3 totals 15 residues. Germline V gene data show CDR1 as SQVTM and CDR2 as ANQGSEA. The CDR3 bases are TGCAGCGTTACAAGCCCCCACAGGAGAGACAATGGGCAGTTCTTC. This sequence encodes CSVTSPHRRDNGQFF.

This clonotype came up many times. V gene TRBV28 combines with J gene TRBJ1-5; D not certain. Trimming left V 6 bases short and J 7 bases short, with 10 bases between. Per germline, CDR1 MDHEN and CDR2 SYDVKM. The CDR3 is 12 residues long. Written as DNA, the CDR3 is TGTGCCAGCAGATCCCGGAGGCAGCCCCAGCATTTT. It yields the protein CASRSRRQPQHF.

This clonotype was observed at least ten times. The chain uses TRBV20-1 and TRBJ2-7; TRBD2 aligns across 10 bases. The V gene end was trimmed by 3 bases and the J gene end by 0 bases; junction bases not matched to a gene: 11. The V gene's germline CDR1 is DFQATT and CDR2 SNEGSKA (reference sequence). The CDR3 has 17 residues. CDR3 protein: CSASQGLADLSSYEQYF. DNA for the CDR3: TGCAGTGCTAGCCAAGGACTAGCGGATTTAAGCTCCTACGAGCAGTACTTC.